This TCR beta chain was sequenced during a study of metastatic and nonmetastatic thyroid tumors. The wider study: Repertoires from blood and tumor or nodule tissue of malignant and benign thyroid patients were compared.

TCRdb ran MiXCR on the PCR reads. The data hold just under 60,000 clones, with around 15% observed a single time. Ten or more counts support this clone. This CDR3 has 11 amino acids. Trimming removed 5 bases from V and 4 bases from J, with 3 bases in between. Germline CDR1 and CDR2: SEHNR and FQNEAQ (reference sequence). Each patient went into thyroid surgery without having received any treatment. Source material: blood. This rearrangement joins TRBV7-9 to TRBJ2-1; D gene ambiguous. This receptor was identified in a male donor with papillary thyroid cancer or a benign thyroid nodule (not recorded which). Some clones in this sample may be carry-over from other donors' samples. This CDR3 reads CASSPYNEQFF. In nucleotides, the CDR3 is TGTGCCAGCAGCCCTTACAATGAGCAGTTCTTC.